This TCR beta chain was identified during a study of T cells in Graves' hyperthyroidism and ophthalmopathy. The source of the PBMCs was over 8.5 ml of fresh peripheral blood. This clonotype was counted at least ten times. Its antigen is undetermined. V was clipped by 5 bases and J by 7 bases, with 11 bases between them. The CDR3 runs 13 residues. Germline values: CDR1 MNHNS, CDR2 SASEGT. Amplification targeted TCR beta CDR3 regions from RNA transcripts. Carried out on the TCR CDR3, a first-round RT-PCR used the HTBI primer set. TCRdb processed the multiplex PCR reads anew with MiXCR; each CDR3 protein has one entry. The sample contains fewer than 500,000 distinct CDR3 sequences, approximately 13% of which appear only once. Study results and caveats: Most thyroid clonotypes expanded above 0.001 were also detected in blood.

V and J are TRBV6-1 and TRBJ1-4, with D hard to call. Source material: blood. The receptor was isolated from a man aged 25 to 40 with Graves' hyperthyroidism that later progressed to Graves' ophthalmopathy. The DNA of the CDR3 is TGTGCCAGCAGTCAAGTCGAGGGTGAAAAACTGTTTTTT. It translates to CASSQVEGEKLFF.